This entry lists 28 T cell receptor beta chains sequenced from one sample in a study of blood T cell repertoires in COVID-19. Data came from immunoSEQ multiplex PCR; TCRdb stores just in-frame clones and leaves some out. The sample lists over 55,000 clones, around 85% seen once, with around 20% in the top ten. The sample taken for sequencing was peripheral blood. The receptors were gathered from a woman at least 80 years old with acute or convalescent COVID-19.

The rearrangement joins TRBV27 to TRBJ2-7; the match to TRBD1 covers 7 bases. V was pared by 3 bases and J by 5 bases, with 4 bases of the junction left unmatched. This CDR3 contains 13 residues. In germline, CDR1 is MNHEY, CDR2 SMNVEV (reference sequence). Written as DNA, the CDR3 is TGTGCCAGCAGTTTTGACAGGGCCCACGAGCAGTACTTC. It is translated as CASSFDRAHEQYF.

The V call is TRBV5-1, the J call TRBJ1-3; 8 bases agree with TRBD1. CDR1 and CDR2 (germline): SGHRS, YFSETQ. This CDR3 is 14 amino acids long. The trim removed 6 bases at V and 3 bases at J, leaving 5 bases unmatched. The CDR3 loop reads CASTYGQGGNTIYF. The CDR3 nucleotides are TGCGCCAGCACATACGGACAGGGTGGAAACACCATATATTTT.

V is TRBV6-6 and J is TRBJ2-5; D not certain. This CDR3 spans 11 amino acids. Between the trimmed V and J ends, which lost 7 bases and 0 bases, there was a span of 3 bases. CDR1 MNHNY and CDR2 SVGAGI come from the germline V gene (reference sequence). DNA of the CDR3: TGTGCCAGCACCTACCAAGAGACCCAGTACTTC. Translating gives CASTYQETQYF.

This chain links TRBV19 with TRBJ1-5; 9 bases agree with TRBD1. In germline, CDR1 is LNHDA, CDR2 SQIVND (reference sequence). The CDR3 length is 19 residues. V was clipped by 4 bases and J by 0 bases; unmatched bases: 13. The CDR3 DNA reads TGTGCCAGTAGTACTCAACCCCCGGGACAGGGTGGTAGCAATCAGCCCCAGCATTTT. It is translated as CASSTQPPGQGGSNQPQHF.

The CDR3 reads CATKRDRAVGELFF. CDR3 nucleotides: TGTGCCACGAAAAGGGACAGGGCGGTCGGGGAGCTGTTTTTT. The gene calls are TRBV15 and TRBJ2-2, with 9 bases matching TRBD1. The CDR3 is 14 residues long. J gave up 7 bases and V 9 bases, and 9 bases lay outside the gene matches. Germline V CDR1 and CDR2: LNHNV, YYDKDF (reference sequence). The full variable domain, with the rest looked up from reference TRBV15 and TRBJ2-2, is DAMVIQNPRYQVTQFGKPVTLSCSQTLNHNVMYWYQQKSSQAPKLLFHYYDKDFNNEADTPDNFQSRRPNTSFCFLDIRSPGLGDTAMYLCATKRDRAVGELFFGEGSRLTVL.

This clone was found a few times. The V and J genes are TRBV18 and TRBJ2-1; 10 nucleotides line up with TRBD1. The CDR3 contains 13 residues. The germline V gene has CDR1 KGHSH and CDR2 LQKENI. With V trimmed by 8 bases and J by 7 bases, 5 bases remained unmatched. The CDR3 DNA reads TGTGCCAGCGAACCGGGACAGGGGAATGAGCAGTTCTTC. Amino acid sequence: CASEPGQGNEQFF.

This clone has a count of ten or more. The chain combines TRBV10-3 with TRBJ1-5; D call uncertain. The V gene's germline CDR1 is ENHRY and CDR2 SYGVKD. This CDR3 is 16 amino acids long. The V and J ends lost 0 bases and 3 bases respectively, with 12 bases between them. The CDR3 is CAISESNVALNQPQHF. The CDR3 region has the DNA TGTGCCATCAGTGAGTCCAACGTGGCCCTCAATCAGCCCCAGCATTTT.

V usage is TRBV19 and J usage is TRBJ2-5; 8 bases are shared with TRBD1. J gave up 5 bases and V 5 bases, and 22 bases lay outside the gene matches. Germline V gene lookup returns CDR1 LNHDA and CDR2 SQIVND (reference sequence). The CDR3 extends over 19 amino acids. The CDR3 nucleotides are TGTGCCAGTAGTGATAACAGGGGGATGATTTCGACTAGAGCGGAGACCCAGTACTTC. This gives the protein CASSDNRGMISTRAETQYF.

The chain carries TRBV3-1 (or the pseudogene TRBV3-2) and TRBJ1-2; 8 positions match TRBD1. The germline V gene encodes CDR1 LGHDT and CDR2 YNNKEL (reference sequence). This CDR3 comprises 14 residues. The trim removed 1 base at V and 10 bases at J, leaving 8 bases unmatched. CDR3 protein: CASSQGTGHEVYTF. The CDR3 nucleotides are TGTGCCAGCAGCCAAGGGACAGGGCACGAGGTCTACACCTTC.

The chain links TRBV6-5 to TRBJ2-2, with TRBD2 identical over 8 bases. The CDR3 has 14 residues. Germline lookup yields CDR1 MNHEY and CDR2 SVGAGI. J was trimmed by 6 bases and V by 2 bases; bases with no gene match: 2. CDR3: CASSYTGGAGELFF. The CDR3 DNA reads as TGTGCCAGCAGTTACACCGGGGGGGCCGGGGAGCTGTTTTTT.

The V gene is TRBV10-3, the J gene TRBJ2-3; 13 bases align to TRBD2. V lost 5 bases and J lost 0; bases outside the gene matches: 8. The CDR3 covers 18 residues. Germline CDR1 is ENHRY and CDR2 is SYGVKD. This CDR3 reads CAISPWTSGSLSTDTQYF. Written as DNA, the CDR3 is TGTGCCATCAGTCCTTGGACTAGCGGGAGCCTAAGCACAGATACGCAGTATTTT.

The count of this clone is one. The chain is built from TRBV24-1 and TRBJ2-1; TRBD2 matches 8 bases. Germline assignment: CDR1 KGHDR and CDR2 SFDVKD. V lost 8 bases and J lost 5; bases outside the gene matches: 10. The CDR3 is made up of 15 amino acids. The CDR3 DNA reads TGTGCCACCAAGGGAGCGGGAGCCTCAAACAATGAGCAGTTCTTC. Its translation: CATKGAGASNNEQFF.

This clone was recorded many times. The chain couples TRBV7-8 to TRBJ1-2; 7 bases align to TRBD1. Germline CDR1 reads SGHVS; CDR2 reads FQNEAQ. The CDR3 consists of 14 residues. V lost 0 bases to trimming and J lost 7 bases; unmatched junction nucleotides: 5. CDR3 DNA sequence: TGTGCCAGCAGCTTAGCGCCAGGGGGGTCTGGCTACACCTTC. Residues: CASSLAPGGSGYTF.

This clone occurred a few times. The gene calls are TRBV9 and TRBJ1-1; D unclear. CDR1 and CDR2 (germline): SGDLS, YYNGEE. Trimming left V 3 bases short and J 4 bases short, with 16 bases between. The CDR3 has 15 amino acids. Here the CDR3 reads CASSGGFGVGTEAFF. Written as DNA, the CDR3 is TGTGCCAGCAGCGGAGGGTTTGGGGTCGGCACTGAAGCTTTCTTT.

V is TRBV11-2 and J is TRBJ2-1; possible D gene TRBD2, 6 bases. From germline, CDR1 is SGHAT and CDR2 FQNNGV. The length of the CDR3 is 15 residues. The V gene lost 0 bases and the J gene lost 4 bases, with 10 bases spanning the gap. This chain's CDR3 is CASSLDWEAYNEQFF. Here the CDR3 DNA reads TGTGCCAGCAGCTTAGACTGGGAGGCGTACAATGAGCAGTTCTTC.

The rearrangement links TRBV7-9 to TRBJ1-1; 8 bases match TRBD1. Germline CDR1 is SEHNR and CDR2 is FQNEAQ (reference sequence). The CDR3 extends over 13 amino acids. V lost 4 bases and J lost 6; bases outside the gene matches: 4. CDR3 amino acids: CASSSQGGSEAFF. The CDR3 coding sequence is TGTGCCAGCAGCTCACAGGGGGGGTCTGAAGCTTTCTTT.

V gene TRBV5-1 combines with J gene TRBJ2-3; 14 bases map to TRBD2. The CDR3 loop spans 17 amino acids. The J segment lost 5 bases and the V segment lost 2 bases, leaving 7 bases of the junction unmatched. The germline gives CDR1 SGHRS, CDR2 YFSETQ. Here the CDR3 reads CASSFGGTSGSLDTQYF. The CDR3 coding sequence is TGCGCCAGCAGCTTTGGAGGGACTAGCGGGAGTTTAGATACGCAGTATTTT.

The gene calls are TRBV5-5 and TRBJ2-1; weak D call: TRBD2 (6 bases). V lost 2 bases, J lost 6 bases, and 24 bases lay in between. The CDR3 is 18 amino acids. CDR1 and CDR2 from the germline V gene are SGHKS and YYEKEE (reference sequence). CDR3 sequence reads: CASSLSSISGLGGNEQFF. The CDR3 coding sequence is TGTGCCAGCAGCTTATCGTCGATCAGCGGGCTCGGGGGCAATGAGCAGTTCTTC. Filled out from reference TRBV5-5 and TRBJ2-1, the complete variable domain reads DAGVTQSPTHLIKTRGQQVTLRCSPISGHKSVSWYQQVLGQGPQFIFQYYEKEERGRGNFPDRFSARQFPNYSSELNVNALLLGDSALYLCASSLSSISGLGGNEQFFGPGTRLTVL.

The CDR3 protein is CASSGGTSDGTGELFF. The CDR3 DNA reads as TGCGCCAGCAGCGGCGGGACTAGCGATGGCACCGGGGAGCTGTTTTTT. V gene TRBV10-1 combines with J gene TRBJ2-2, with 10 bases fitting TRBD2. CDR3 length equals 16 residues. Looked up from germline, CDR1 is WNHNN and CDR2 is SYGVQD (reference sequence). With 6 bases clipped from V and 4 bases from J, the junction kept 8 bases outside the gene matches.

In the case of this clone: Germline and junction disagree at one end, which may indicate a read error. The CDR3 region has the DNA TGCGCCAGCAGCCAAGATTTAGGAGGAACTTATGAAAAACTGTTTTTT. Protein product: CASSQDLGGTYEKLFF. The J gene is TRBJ1-4, the V gene TRBV4-3, with no clear D. This CDR3 has 16 amino acids. The germline CDR1 and CDR2 sequences are LGHNA and YSLEER.

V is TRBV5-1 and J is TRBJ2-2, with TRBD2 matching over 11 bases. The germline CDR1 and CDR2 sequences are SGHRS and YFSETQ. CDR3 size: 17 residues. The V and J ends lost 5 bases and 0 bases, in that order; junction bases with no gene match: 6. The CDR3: CASRPGTSGTNTGELFF. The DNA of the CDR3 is TGCGCCAGCAGACCAGGGACTAGCGGTACGAACACCGGGGAGCTGTTTTTT.

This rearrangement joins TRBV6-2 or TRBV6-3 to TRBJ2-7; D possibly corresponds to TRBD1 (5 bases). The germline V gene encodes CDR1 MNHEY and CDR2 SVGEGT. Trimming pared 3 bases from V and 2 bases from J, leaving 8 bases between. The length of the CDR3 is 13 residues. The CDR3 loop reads CASSYGAPYEQYF. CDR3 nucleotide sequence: TGTGCCAGCAGTTATGGGGCCCCCTACGAGCAGTACTTC.

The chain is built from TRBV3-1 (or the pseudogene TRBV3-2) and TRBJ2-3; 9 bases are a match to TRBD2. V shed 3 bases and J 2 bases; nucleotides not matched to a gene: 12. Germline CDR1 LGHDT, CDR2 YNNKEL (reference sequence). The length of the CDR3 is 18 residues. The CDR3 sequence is CASSHRIGAGGSTDTQYF. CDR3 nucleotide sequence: TGTGCCAGCAGCCACCGAATCGGAGCGGGGGGTTCCACAGATACGCAGTATTTT.

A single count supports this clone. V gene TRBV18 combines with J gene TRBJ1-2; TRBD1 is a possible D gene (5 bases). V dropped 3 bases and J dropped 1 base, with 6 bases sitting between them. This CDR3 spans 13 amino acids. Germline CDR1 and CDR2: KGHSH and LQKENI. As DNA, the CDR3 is TGTGCCAGCTCACCGGACATTAACTATGGCTACACCTTC. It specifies CASSPDINYGYTF. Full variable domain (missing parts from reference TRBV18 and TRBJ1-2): NAGVMQNPRHLVRRRGQEARLRCSPMKGHSHVYWYRQLPEEGLKFMVYLQKENIIDESGMPKERFSAEFPKEGPSILRIQQVVRGDSAAYFCASSPDINYGYTFGSGTRLTVV.

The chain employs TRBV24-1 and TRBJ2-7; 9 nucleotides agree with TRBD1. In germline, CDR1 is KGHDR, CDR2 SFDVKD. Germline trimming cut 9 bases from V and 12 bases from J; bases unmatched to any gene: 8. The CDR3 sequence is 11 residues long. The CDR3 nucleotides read TGTGCCACCGGGGACAGGGAATTATTGTACTTC. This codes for CATGDRELLYF.

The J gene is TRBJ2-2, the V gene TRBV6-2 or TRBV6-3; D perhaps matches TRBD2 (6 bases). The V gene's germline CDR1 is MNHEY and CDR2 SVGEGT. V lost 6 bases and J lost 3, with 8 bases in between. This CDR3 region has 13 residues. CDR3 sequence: CASSRDYTGELFF. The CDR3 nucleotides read TGTGCCAGCAGCCGGGACTACACCGGGGAGCTGTTTTTT.

The CDR3 sequence is CASSLFRGEETQYF. CDR3 nucleotide sequence: TGCGCCAGCAGCTTGTTCAGGGGTGAAGAGACCCAGTACTTC. V gene TRBV5-1 combines with J gene TRBJ2-5, with a weak D call TRBD1 (6 bases). The germline V gene has CDR1 SGHRS and CDR2 YFSETQ. The CDR3 is made up of 14 amino acids. Trimming removed 1 base at V and 3 bases at J, with 10 bases between.

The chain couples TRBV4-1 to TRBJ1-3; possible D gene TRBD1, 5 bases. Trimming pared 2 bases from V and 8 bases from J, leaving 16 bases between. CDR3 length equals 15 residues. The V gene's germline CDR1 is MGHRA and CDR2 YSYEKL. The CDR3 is CASSQRDYSGDTIYF. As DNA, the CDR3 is TGCGCCAGCAGCCAACGGGACTACTCTGGGGACACCATATATTTT.